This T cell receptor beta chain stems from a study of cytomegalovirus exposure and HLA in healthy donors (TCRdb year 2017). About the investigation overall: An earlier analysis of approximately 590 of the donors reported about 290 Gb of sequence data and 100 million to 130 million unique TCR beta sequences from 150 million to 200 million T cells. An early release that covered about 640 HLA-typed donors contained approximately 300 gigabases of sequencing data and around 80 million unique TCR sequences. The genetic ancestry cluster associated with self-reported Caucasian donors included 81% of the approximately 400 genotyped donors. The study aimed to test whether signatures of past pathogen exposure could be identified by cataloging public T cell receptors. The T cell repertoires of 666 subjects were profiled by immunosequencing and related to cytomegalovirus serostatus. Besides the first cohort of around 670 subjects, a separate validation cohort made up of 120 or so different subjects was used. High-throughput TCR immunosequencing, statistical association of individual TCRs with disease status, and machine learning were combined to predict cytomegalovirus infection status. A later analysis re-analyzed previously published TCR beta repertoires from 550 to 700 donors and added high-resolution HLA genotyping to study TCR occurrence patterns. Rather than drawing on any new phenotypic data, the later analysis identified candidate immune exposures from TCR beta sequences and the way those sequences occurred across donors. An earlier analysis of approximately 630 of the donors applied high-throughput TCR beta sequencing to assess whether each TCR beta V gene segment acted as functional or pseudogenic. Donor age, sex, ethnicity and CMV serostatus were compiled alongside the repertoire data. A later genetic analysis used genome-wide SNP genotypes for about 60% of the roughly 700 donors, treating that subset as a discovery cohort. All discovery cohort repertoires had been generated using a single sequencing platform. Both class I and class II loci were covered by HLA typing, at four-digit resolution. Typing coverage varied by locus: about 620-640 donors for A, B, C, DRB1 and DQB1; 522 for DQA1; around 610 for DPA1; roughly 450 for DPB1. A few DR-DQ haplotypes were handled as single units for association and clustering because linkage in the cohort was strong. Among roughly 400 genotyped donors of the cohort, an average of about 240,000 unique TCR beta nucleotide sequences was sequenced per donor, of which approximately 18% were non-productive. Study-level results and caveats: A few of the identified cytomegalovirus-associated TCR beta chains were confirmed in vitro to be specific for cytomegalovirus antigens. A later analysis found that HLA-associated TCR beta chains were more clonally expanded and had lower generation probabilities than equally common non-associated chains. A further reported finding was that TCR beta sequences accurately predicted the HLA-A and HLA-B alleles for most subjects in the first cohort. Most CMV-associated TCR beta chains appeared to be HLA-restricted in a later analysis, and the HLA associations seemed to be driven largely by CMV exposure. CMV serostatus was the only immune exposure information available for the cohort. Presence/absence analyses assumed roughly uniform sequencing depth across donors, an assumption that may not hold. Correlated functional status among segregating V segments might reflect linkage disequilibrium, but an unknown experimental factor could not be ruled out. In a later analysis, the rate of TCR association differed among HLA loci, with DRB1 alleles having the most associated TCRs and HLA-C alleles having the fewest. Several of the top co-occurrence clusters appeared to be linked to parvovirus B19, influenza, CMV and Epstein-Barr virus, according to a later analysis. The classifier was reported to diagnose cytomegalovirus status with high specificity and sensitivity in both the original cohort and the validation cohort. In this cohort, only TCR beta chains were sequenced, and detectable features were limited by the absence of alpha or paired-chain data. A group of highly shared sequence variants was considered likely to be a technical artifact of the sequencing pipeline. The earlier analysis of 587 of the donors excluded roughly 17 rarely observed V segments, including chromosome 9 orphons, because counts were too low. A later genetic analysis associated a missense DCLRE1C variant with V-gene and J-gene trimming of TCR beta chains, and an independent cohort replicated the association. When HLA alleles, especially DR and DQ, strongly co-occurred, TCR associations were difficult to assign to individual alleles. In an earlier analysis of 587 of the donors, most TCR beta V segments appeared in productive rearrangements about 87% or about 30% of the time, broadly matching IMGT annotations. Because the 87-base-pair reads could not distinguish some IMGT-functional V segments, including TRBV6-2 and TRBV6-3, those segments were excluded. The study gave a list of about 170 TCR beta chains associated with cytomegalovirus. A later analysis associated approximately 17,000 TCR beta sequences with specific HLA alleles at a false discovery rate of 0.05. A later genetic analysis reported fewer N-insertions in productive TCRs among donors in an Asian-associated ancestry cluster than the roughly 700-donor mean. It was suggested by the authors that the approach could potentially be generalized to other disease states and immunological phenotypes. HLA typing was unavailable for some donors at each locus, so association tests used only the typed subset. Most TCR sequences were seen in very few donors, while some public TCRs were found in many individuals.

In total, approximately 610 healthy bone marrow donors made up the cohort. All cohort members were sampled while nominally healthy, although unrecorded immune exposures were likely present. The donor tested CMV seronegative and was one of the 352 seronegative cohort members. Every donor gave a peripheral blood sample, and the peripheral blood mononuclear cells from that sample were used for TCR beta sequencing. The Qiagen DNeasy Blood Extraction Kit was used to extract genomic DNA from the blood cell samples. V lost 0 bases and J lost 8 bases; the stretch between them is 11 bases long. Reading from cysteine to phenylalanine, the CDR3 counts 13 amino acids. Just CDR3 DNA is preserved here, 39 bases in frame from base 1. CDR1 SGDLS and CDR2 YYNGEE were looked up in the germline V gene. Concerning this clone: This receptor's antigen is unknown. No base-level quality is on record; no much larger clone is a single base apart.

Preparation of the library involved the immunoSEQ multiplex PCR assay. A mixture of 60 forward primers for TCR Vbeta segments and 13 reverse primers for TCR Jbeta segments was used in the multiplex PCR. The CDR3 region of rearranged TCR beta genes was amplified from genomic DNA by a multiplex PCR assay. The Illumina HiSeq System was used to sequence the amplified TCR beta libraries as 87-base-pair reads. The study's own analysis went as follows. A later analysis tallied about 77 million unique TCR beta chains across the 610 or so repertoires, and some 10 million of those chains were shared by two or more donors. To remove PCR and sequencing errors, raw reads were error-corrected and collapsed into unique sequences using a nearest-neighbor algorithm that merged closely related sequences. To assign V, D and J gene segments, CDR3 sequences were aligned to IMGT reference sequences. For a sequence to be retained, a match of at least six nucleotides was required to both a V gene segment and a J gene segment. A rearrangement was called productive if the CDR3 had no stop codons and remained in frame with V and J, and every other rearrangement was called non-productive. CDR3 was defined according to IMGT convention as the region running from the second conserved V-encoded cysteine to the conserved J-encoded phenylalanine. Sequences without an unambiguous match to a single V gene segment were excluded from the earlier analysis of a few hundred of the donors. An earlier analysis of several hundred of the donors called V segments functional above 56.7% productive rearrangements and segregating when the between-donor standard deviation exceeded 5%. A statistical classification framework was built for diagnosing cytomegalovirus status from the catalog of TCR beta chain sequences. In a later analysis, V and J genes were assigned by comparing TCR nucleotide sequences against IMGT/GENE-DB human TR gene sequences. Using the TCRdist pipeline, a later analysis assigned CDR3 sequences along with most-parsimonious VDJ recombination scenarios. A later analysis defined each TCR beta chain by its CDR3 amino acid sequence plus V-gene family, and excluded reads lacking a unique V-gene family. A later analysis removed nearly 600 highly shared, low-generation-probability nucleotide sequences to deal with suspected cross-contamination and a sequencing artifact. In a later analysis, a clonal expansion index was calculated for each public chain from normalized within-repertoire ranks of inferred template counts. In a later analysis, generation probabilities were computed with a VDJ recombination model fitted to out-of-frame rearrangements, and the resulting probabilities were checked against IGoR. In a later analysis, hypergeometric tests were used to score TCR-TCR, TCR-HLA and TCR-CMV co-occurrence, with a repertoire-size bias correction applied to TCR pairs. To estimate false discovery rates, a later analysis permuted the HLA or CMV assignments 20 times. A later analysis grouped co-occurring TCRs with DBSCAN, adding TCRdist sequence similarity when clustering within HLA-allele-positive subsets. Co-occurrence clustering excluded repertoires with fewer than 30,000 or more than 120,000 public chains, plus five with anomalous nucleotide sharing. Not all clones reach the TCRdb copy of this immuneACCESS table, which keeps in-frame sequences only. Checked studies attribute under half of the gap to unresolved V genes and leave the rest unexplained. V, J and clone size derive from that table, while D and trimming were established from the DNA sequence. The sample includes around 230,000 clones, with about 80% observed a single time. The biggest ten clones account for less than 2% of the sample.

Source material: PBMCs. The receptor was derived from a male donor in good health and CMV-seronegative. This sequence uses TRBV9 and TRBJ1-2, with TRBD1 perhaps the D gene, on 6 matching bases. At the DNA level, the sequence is TGTGCCAGCAGCGTAGGGGCAGGGGAGGGCTACACCTTC. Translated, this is CASSVGAGEGYTF.